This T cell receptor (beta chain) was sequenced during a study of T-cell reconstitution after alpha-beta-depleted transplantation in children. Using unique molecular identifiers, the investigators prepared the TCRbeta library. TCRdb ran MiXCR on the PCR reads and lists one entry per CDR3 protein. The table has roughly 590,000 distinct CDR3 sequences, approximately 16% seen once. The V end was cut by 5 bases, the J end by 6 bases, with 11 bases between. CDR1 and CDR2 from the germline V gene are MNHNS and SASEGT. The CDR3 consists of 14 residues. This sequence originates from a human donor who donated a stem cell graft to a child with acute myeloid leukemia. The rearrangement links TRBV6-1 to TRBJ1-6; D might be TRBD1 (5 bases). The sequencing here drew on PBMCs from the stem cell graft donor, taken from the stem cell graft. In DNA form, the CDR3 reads TGTGCCAGCAGTCCGATCGGGGCTAATTCACCCCTCCACTTT. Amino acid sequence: CASSPIGANSPLHF.